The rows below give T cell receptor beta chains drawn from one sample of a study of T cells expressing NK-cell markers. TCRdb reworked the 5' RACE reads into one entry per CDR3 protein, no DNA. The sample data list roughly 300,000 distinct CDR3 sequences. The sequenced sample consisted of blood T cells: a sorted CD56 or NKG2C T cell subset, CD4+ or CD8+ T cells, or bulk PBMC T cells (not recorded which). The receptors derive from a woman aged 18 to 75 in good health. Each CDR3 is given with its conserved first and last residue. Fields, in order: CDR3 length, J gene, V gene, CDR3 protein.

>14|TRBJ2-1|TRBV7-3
CASSLGGGTNEQFF
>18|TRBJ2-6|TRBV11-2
CASSLGATAYSGANVLTF
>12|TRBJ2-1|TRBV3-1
CASSHTGAEQFF
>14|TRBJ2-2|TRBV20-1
CSASGIGLAGELFF
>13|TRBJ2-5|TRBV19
CAIGDREGETQYF
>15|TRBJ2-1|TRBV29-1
CSVDSGLDWNNEQFF
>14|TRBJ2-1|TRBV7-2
CASSLAGGPNEQFF
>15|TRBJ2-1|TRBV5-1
CASSEDGTTYNEQFF
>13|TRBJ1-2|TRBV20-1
CSARDIQGYGYTF
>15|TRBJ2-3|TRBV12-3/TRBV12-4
CASSPSTGSTDTQYF
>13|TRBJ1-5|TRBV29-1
CSVVDSWNQPQHF
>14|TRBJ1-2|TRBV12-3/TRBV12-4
CASSLRSGAHGYTF
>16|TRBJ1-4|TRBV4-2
CASSPRGGQSNEKLFF
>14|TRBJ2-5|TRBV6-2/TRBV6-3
CASSYSTMKAAQYF
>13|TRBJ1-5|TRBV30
CAWGDREGQPQHF
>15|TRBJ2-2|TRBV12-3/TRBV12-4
CASSFGSTTTGELFF
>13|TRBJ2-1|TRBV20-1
CSARFAGRHEQFF
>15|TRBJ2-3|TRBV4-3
CASSQDPEGPDTQYF